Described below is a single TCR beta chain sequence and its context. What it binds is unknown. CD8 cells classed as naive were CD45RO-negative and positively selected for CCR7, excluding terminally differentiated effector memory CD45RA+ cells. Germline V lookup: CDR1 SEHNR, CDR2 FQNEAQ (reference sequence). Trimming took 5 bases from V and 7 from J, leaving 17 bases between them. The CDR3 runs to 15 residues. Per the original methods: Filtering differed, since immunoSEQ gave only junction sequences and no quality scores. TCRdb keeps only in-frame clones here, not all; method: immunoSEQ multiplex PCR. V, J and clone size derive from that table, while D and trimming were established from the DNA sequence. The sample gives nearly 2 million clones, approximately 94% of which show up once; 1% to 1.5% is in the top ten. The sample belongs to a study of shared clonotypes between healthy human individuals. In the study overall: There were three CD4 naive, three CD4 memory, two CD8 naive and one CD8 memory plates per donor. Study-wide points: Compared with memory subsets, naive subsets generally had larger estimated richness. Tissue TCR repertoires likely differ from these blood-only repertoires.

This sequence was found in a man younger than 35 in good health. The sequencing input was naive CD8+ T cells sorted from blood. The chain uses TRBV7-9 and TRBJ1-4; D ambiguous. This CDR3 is CASSQIGVESEKLFF. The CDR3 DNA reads TGTGCCAGCAGCCAAATAGGCGTAGAGAGTGAAAAACTGTTTTTT.